These T cell receptor beta chains were read from a single sample in a study of blood T cell repertoires in COVID-19. Data came from immunoSEQ multiplex PCR; TCRdb stores just in-frame clones and leaves some out. The top ten clones hold 6.9% of a sample with about 210,000 clones, 75% to 90% of them seen once. Sequenced input: peripheral blood. These receptors all stem from a man aged 55-75 years with acute or convalescent COVID-19. The CDR3 runs from the conserved cysteine through the conserved F or W. A D gene is named only where the DNA matches it firmly. Part of the rows lack a size; the others show once, few, many or a class for expanded clones.

>TRBJ1-3|-|TRBV12-5|TRBD1
CASGSGQGTNTIYF
TGTGCTAGTGGTTCAGGACAGGGAACGAACACCATATATTTT
>TRBJ1-3|-|TRBV7-9|TRBD1
CASSRSGQTNTIYF
TGTGCCAGCAGCCGATCGGGACAGACAAACACCATATATTTT
>TRBJ2-7|-|TRBV20-1|-
CSASKGGAPYEQYF
TGCAGTGCTAGTAAGGGGGGGGCCCCCTACGAGCAGTACTTC
>TRBJ2-3|-|TRBV3-1/TRBV3-2|TRBD2
CASSQDLPFLAGVLTDTQYF
TGTGCCAGCAGCCAAGACCTTCCCTTCCTAGCGGGAGTTCTCACAGATACGCAGTATTTT
>TRBJ1-1|few|TRBV7-2|TRBD1
CASSRDRANTEAFF
TGTGCCAGCAGCCGTGACAGGGCTAACACTGAAGCTTTCTTT
>TRBJ2-7|-|TRBV11-2|-
CASSLVKGPSSYEQYF
TGTGCCAGCAGCTTAGTAAAGGGGCCCTCCTCCTACGAGCAGTACTTC
>TRBJ2-7|-|TRBV1|-
CTSSRDTSGSRYEQYF
TGCACCAGCAGCCGGGATACTAGCGGGAGTCGGTACGAGCAGTACTTC
>TRBJ1-2|-|TRBV6-5|-
CASTAGGLGYTF
TGTGCCAGCACTGCGGGGGGGCTTGGCTACACCTTC
>TRBJ2-3|-|TRBV11-3|TRBD2
CASSSPRGGAVDTQYF
TGTGCCAGCAGCTCCCCGCGCGGGGGGGCGGTAGATACGCAGTATTTT
>TRBJ1-2|few|TRBV19|-
CASSILLTGPSYGYTF
TGTGCCAGTAGTATTCTTCTAACAGGTCCGAGCTATGGCTACACCTTC
>TRBJ2-7|-|TRBV15|TRBD1
CATSRALGTGGEQYF
TGTGCCACCAGCAGAGCTCTCGGGACAGGGGGTGAGCAGTACTTC
>TRBJ2-1|-|TRBV21-1|-
CASGAGGYNEQFF
TGTGCCAGCGGGGCAGGGGGGTACAATGAGCAGTTCTTC
>TRBJ1-3|-|TRBV7-3|TRBD1
CASSWMGQAPIYF
TGTGCCAGCAGCTGGATGGGACAGGCACCAATATATTTT
>TRBJ1-6|-|TRBV29-1|-
CSVPRGARASSYNSPLHF
TGCAGCGTCCCCCGGGGGGCCCGTGCGAGCTCCTATAATTCACCCCTCCACTTT
>TRBJ2-3|-|TRBV6-5|-
CASSYSRTQYF
TGTGCCAGCAGTTACTCTCGAACTCAGTATTTT
>TRBJ1-6|once|TRBV6-5|TRBD1
CASSPGTGNSPLHF
TGTGCCAGCAGTCCGGGGACAGGGAATTCACCCCTCCACTTT
>TRBJ2-1|-|TRBV5-1|TRBD2
CASGPLAGSYNEQFF
TGCGCCAGCGGTCCTTTAGCGGGCTCCTACAATGAGCAGTTCTTC
>TRBJ1-6|-|TRBV18|-
CASSPKEMDSPLHF
TGTGCCAGCTCACCAAAGGAGATGGATTCACCCCTCCACTTT
>TRBJ2-5|-|TRBV7-2|-
CASSLEGPWETQYF
TGTGCCAGCAGCCTAGAGGGGCCCTGGGAGACCCAGTACTTC
>TRBJ1-2|-|TRBV4-1|-
CASSQGQFSYGYTF
TGCGCCAGCAGCCAAGGGCAGTTCAGCTATGGCTACACCTTC
>TRBJ1-4|-|TRBV5-1|-
CASSHTTSGDEKLFF
TGCGCCAGCAGCCATACAACCTCGGGGGATGAAAAACTGTTTTTT
>TRBJ1-5|-|TRBV7-6|TRBD1
CASSIGQGGQPQHF
TGTGCCAGCAGCATCGGACAGGGTGGGCAGCCCCAGCATTTT
>TRBJ1-5|-|TRBV18|-
CASSPYGAGKSNQPQHF
TGTGCCAGCTCACCATACGGCGCAGGGAAGAGCAATCAGCCCCAGCATTTT
>TRBJ1-4|-|TRBV7-2|-
CASSLVVPNEKLFF
TGTGCCAGCAGCTTAGTCGTCCCTAATGAAAAACTGTTTTTT
>TRBJ1-2|-|TRBV7-9|-
CASSLQGHLNYGYTF
TGTGCCAGCAGCTTACAGGGACACCTTAACTATGGCTACACCTTC
>TRBJ2-7|-|TRBV4-1|-
CASSQDQRGTYEQYF
TGCGCCAGCAGCCAAGATCAAAGGGGAACCTACGAGCAGTACTTC
>TRBJ1-4|-|TRBV9|TRBD1
CASSVGTGTNEKLFF
TGTGCCAGCAGCGTAGGGACAGGGACTAATGAAAAACTGTTTTTT
>TRBJ2-3|-|TRBV4-3|-
CASSRSGTWADTQYF
TGCGCCAGCAGCCGGAGTGGCACTTGGGCAGATACGCAGTATTTT
>TRBJ2-5|few|TRBV2|-
CARHAGPTQYF
TGTGCCAGGCACGCGGGACCAACCCAGTACTTC
>TRBJ1-6|few|TRBV5-6|TRBD1
CASSLEGGPYNSPLHF
TGTGCCAGCAGCTTGGAAGGGGGCCCCTATAATTCACCCCTCCACTTT
>TRBJ2-3|-|TRBV21-1|-
CASSKAPGLTGSTDTQYF
TGTGCCAGCAGCAAAGCGCCCGGACTTACTGGGTCAACAGATACGCAGTATTTT
>TRBJ2-5|-|TRBV6-1|TRBD1
CASSEFGTGETQYF
TGTGCCAGCAGTGAATTCGGGACAGGCGAGACCCAGTACTTC
>TRBJ1-4|-|TRBV9|TRBD1
CASSGDRAREKLFF
TGTGCCAGCAGCGGGGACAGGGCACGGGAAAAACTGTTTTTT
>TRBJ2-3|-|TRBV6-4|-
CASSAGAGTDTQYF
TGTGCCAGCAGTGCCGGAGCAGGCACAGATACGCAGTATTTT
>TRBJ2-7|-|TRBV5-1|TRBD2
CASSFGTRGDEQYF
TGCGCCAGCAGCTTCGGGACTAGAGGCGACGAGCAGTACTTC
>TRBJ2-2|few|TRBV4-1|TRBD2
CASSQDTAGGDTGELFF
TGCGCCAGCAGCCAAGATACGGCGGGGGGAGACACCGGGGAGCTGTTTTTT
>TRBJ2-7|-|TRBV13|-
CASSPRTWRGEQYF
TGTGCCAGCAGCCCTAGGACCTGGCGGGGCGAGCAGTACTTC
>TRBJ2-3|-|TRBV19|TRBD2
CASSIAGGGTDTQYF
TGTGCCAGTAGTATAGCGGGGGGGGGCACAGATACGCAGTATTTT
>TRBJ2-5|-|TRBV3-1/TRBV3-2|TRBD1
CASSPSGTEGVTQYF
TGTGCCAGCAGCCCCTCCGGGACAGAGGGGGTGACCCAGTACTTC
>TRBJ1-1|-|TRBV30|-
CAWRAGRGQRLNTEAFF
TGTGCCTGGAGGGCCGGTAGGGGCCAAAGATTGAACACTGAAGCTTTCTTT
>TRBJ1-2|-|TRBV3-1/TRBV3-2|-
CASSQGPTSEGGYTF
TGTGCCAGCAGCCAAGGTCCAACTTCTGAGGGTGGCTACACCTTC
>TRBJ1-6|once|TRBV6-5|-
CASSYEQGSNSPLHF
TGTGCCAGCAGTTATGAGCAGGGGAGTAATTCACCCCTCCACTTT
>TRBJ2-2|-|TRBV18|-
CASSPQQLSPSNTGELFF
TGTGCCAGCTCACCACAACAGCTATCACCATCGAACACCGGGGAGCTGTTTTTT
>TRBJ2-7|-|TRBV4-1|TRBD2
CASSHGLAGGPSYEQYF
TGCGCCAGCAGCCACGGACTAGCGGGGGGGCCATCCTACGAGCAGTACTTC
>TRBJ1-6|-|TRBV19|TRBD1
CATVRTGGNSPLHF
TGTGCCACGGTCCGGACAGGGGGTAATTCACCCCTCCACTTT
>TRBJ1-2|-|TRBV18|-
CASSPLGAQGPYGYTF
TGTGCCAGCTCGCCCCTAGGCGCGCAGGGGCCCTATGGCTACACCTTC
>TRBJ2-1|-|TRBV5-4|TRBD1
CASSSQGTDSYNEQFF
TGTGCCAGCAGCTCCCAGGGGACAGACTCCTACAATGAGCAGTTCTTC
>TRBJ2-1|-|TRBV19|TRBD2
CASSIRTSGSVPSSYNEQFF
TGTGCCAGTAGTATAAGGACTAGCGGGAGTGTCCCCAGCTCCTACAATGAGCAGTTCTTC
>TRBJ2-1|-|TRBV15|-
CATSRDWGDNEQFF
TGTGCCACCAGCAGAGATTGGGGGGACAATGAGCAGTTCTTC
>TRBJ1-5|-|TRBV10-3|TRBD1
CAIKGQGNQPQHF
TGTGCCATCAAAGGACAGGGAAATCAGCCCCAGCATTTT
>TRBJ2-1|-|TRBV5-4|TRBD2
CASSTGTSGNNEQFF
TGTGCCAGCAGCACGGGGACTAGCGGGAACAATGAGCAGTTCTTC
>TRBJ2-3|-|TRBV19|-
CASSIGISTDTQYF
TGTGCCAGTAGTATCGGGATTAGCACAGATACGCAGTATTTT
>TRBJ1-1|-|TRBV24-1|TRBD1
CATSDTGTGFSF
TGTGCCACCAGTGACACCGGGACAGGGTTTTCCTTT
>TRBJ2-1|few|TRBV4-2|TRBD2
CASSLPTSGNEQFF
TGTGCCAGCAGCCTACCGACTAGCGGCAATGAGCAGTTCTTC
>TRBJ1-5|-|TRBV5-1|-
CASSMTGVSNQPQHF
TGCGCCAGCAGCATGACAGGAGTTAGCAATCAGCCCCAGCATTTT
>TRBJ1-6|-|TRBV30|-
CAWMDVQGKPLHF
TGTGCCTGGATGGATGTACAGGGCAAACCCCTCCACTTT
>TRBJ2-1|-|TRBV24-1|-
CATSDGSGGLYNEQFF
TGTGCCACCAGTGATGGGTCAGGAGGGCTCTACAATGAGCAGTTCTTC
>TRBJ1-5|-|TRBV12-3/TRBV12-4|-
CASSSDSRQPQHF
TGTGCCAGCAGTTCTGACTCACGTCAGCCCCAGCATTTT
>TRBJ2-2|-|TRBV7-9|TRBD2
CASTDLAGPPRELFF
TGTGCCTCCACGGATCTAGCGGGGCCCCCTAGGGAGCTGTTTTTT